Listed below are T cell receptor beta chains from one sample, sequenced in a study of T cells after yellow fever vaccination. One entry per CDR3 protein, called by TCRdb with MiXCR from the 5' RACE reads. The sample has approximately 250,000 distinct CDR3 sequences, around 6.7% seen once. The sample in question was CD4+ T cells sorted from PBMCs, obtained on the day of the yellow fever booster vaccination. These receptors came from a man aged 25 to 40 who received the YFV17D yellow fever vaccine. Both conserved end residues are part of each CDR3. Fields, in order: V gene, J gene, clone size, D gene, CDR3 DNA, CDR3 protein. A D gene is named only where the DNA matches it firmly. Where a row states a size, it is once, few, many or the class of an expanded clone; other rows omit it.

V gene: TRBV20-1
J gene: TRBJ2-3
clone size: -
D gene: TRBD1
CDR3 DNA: TGCAGTGCTAGCCCGGGACAGGGTGGAGATACGCAGTATTTT
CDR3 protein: CSASPGQGGDTQYF

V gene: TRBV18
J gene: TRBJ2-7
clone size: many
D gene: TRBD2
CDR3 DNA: TGTGCCAGCCGCGGGGGGTCCTACGAGCAGTACTTC
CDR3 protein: CASRGGSYEQYF

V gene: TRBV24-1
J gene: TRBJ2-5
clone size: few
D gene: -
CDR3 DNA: TGTGCCACCAGTGATCGGATGGGGAGCATGGGAGGAGAAGAGACCCAGTACTTC
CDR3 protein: CATSDRMGSMGGEETQYF

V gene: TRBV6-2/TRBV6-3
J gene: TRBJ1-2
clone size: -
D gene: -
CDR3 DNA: TGTGCCAGTAACTTTGGAGGAACTAACTATGGCTACACCTTC
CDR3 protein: CASNFGGTNYGYTF

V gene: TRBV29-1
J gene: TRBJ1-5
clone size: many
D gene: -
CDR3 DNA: TGCAGCGTTCAAGGTAGGGGAAATCAGCCCCAGCATTTT
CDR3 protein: CSVQGRGNQPQHF

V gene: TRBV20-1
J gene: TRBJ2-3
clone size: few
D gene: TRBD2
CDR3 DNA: TGCAGTGCTGAGACTAGCGGGAACTCAGATACGCAGTATTTT
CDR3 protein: CSAETSGNSDTQYF

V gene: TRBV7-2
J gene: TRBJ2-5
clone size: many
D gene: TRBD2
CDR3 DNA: TGTGCCAGCAGCCCCCGCAGCGGGAGAAAGACCCAGTACTTC
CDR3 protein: CASSPRSGRKTQYF

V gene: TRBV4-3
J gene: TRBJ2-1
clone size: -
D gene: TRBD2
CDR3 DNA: TGCGCCAGCAGCCAAGGGGGACTAGCGGGAGTTGGCGAGCAGTTCTTC
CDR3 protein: CASSQGGLAGVGEQFF

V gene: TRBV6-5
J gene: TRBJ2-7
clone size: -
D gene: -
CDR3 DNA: TGTGCCAGCAGTTACCGACGAAGCTCCTACGAGCAGTACTTC
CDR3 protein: CASSYRRSSYEQYF

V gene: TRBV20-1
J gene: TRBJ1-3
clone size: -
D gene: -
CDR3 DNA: TGCAGTGCTAGAGTTCTTGCTGGGTCGAGCATCTCTGGAAACACCATATATTTT
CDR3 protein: CSARVLAGSSISGNTIYF

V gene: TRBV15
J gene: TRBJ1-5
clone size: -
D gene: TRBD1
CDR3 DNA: TGTGCCACCAGCAGAGCCCGGGACAGATCTAGCAATCAGCCCCAGCATTTT
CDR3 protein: CATSRARDRSSNQPQHF

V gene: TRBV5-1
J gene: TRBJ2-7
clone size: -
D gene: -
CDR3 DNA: TGCGCCAGCAGCTTGGAGGTCCCTAGGGCGCAGTACTTC
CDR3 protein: CASSLEVPRAQYF

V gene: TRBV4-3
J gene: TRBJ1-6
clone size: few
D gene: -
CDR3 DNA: TGCGCCAGCAGCCAATATCGGCGGGCACAGGGCGGCAATTCACCCCTCCACTTT
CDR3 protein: CASSQYRRAQGGNSPLHF

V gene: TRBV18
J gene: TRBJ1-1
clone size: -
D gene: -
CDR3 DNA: TGTGCCAGCTCACCAATACTGAACACTGAAGCTTTCTTT
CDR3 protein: CASSPILNTEAFF

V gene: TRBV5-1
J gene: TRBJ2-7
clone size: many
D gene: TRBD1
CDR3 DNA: TGTGCCAGCTCACTAGGGACAGGGAGCTCCTACGAGCAGTACTTC
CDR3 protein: CASSLGTGSSYEQYF

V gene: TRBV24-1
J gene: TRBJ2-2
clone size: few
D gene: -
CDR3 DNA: TGTGCCACCAGTGATCCCGGACTGACCGGGGAGCTGTTTTTT
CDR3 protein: CATSDPGLTGELFF

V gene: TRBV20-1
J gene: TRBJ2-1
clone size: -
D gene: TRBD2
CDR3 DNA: TGCAGTGCTAGAAGGACTAGCGGGAGGGTTTACAATGAGCAGTTCTTC
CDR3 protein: CSARRTSGRVYNEQFF

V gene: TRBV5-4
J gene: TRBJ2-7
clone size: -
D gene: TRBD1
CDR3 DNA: TGTGCCAGCAGTAAAGGACAGGACGAGCAGTACTTC
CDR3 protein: CASSKGQDEQYF

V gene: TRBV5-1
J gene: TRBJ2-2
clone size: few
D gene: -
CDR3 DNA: TGCGCCAGCAGCTTGGCCTGGACAGCCGGGGAGCTGTTTTTT
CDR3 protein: CASSLAWTAGELFF

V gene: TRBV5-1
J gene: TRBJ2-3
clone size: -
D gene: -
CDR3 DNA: TGCGCCAGCAGCTTGGCAGTTCCAGATACGCAGTATTTT
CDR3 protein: CASSLAVPDTQYF

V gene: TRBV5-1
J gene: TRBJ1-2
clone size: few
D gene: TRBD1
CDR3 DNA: TGCGCCAGCAGCTTCCGGGACAGGAAATGGTATGGCTACACCTTC
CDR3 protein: CASSFRDRKWYGYTF

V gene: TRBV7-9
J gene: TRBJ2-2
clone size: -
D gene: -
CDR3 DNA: TGTGCCAGCAGCCGGCGTAGTGGGGAGCTGTTTTTT
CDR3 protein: CASSRRSGELFF

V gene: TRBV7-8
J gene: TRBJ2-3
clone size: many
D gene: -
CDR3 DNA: TGTGCCAGCAACCGGGGACTCACAGATACGCAGTATTTT
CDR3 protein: CASNRGLTDTQYF

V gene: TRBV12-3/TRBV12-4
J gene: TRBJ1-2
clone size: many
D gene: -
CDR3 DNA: TGTGCCAGCAGTTTAACAGAGGTTGACTACACCTTC
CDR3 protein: CASSLTEVDYTF

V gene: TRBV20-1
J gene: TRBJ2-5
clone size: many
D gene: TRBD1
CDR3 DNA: TGCAGTGCTATAAGACAGGGGGCTGAGACCCAGTACTTC
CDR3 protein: CSAIRQGAETQYF

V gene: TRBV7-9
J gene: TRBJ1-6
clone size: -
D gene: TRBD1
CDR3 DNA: TGTGCCAGCAGCCCAGGACAGGGACATAATTCACCCCTCCACTTT
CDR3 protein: CASSPGQGHNSPLHF

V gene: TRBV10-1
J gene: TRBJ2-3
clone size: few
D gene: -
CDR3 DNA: TGCGCCGGACGACAGGAACCAACAGATACGCAGTATTTT
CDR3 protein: CAGRQEPTDTQYF

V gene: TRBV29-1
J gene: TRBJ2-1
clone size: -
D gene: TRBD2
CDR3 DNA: TGCAGCGCCAGGAGGTATAGCGGGAGGGATAATGAGCAGTTCTTC
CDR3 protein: CSARRYSGRDNEQFF

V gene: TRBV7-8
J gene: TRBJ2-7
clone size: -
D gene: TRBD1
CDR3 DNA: TGTGCCAGCAGCTCCGGACAGGGGATTTTGTCTTCCTACGAGCAGTACTTC
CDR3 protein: CASSSGQGILSSYEQYF

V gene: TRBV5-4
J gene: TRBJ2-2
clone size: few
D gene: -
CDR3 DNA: TGTGCCACCCTCCGAGGGAGCGGCGCCGGGGAGCTGTTTTTT
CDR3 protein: CATLRGSGAGELFF

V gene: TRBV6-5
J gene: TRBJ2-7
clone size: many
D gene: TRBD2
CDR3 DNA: TGTGCCAGCAGTTACCTCTCTAGCGGGAATCGGGACGAGCAGTACTTC
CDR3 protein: CASSYLSSGNRDEQYF

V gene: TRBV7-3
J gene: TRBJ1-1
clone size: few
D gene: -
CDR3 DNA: TGTGCCAGCAGCCCCGGCACACAAGGGGGAGAAGCTTTCTTT
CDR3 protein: CASSPGTQGGEAFF

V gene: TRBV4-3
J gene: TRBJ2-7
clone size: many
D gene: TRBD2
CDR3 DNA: TGCGCCAGCAGAGAAGGACTAGCGTTTTCCTACGAGCAGTACTTC
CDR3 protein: CASREGLAFSYEQYF

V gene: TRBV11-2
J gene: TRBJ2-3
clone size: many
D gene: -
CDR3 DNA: TGTGCCAGCAGCTTCTATTATGGTAGCACAGATACGCAGTATTTT
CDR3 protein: CASSFYYGSTDTQYF

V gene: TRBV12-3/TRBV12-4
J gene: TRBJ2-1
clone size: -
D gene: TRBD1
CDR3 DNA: TGTGCCAGCAATGGACAGGGAAGCTCCTACAATGAGCAGTTCTTC
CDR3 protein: CASNGQGSSYNEQFF

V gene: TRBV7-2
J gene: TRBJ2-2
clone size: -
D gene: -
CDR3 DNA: TGTGCCAGCAGCTTAGGGCGGGGCGGCTCCGGGGAGCTGTTTTTT
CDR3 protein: CASSLGRGGSGELFF

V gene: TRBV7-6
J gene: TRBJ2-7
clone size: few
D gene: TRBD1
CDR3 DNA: TGTGCCAGCAGCTCCCAAACAGGGGGAGAGCAGTACTTC
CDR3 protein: CASSSQTGGEQYF

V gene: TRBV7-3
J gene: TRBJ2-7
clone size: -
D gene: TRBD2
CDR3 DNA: TGTGCCAGCAGTCCTCGGTGGGGGGGGGAGCAGTACTTC
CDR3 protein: CASSPRWGGEQYF

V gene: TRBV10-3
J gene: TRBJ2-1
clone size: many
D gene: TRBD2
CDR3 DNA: TGTGCCATCATTTCCGGACTAGCGGGAGACGATGAGCAGTTCTTC
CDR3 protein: CAIISGLAGDDEQFF

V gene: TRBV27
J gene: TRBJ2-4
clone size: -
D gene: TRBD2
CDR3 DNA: TGTGCCAGCAAGAGCGGGAGTATCGGGACCAAAAACATTCAGTACTTC
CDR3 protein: CASKSGSIGTKNIQYF

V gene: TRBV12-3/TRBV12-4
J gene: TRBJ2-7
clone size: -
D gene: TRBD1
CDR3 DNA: TGTGCCAGCAGTTTTCGGACAGGGGGCGCGGAGCAGTACTTC
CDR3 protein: CASSFRTGGAEQYF